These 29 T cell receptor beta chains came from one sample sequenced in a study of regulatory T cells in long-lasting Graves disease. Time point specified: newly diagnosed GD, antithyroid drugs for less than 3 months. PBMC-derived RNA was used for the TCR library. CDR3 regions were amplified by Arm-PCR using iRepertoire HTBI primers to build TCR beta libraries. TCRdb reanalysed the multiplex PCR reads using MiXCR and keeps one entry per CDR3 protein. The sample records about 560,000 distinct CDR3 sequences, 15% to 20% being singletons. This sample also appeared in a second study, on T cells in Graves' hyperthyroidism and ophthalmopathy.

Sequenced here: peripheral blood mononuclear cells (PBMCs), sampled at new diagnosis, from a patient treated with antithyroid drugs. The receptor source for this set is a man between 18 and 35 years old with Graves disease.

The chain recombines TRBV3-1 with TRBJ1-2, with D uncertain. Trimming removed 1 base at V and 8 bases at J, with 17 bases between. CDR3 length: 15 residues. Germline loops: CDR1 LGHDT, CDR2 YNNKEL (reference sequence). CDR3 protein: CASSQASGPKRGYTF. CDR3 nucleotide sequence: TGTGCCAGCAGCCAAGCATCCGGCCCGAAGCGGGGCTACACCTTC.

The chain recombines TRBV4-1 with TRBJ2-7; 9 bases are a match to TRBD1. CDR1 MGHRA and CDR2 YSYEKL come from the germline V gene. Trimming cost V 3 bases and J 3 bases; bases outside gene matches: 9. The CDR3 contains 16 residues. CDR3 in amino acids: CASSQYRGREFYEQYF. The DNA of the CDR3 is TGCGCCAGCAGCCAGTACAGGGGGCGCGAATTCTACGAGCAGTACTTC.

In nucleotides, the CDR3 is TGTGCCACCAGTGATTCGCGACAGGGTCATTCTACGCAGTATTTT. Encoded protein: CATSDSRQGHSTQYF. V and J are TRBV24-1 and TRBJ2-3; TRBD1 aligns across 7 bases. In germline, CDR1 is KGHDR, CDR2 SFDVKD. The CDR3 covers 15 residues. The J segment lost 8 bases and the V segment lost 2 bases, leaving 9 bases of the junction unmatched.

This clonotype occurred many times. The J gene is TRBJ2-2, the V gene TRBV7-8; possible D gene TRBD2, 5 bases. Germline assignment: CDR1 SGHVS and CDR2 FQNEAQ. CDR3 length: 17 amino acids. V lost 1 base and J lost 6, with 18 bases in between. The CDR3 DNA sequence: TGTGCCAGCAGCTTAGTTGCGAGACCGCTAGCCCCCGGGGAGCTGTTTTTT. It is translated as CASSLVARPLAPGELFF. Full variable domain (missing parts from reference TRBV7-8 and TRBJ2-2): GAGVSQSPRYKVAKRGQDVALRCDPISGHVSLFWYQQALGQGPEFLTYFQNEAQLDKSGLPSDRFFAERPEGSVSTLKIQRTQQEDSAVYLCASSLVARPLAPGELFFGEGSRLTVL.

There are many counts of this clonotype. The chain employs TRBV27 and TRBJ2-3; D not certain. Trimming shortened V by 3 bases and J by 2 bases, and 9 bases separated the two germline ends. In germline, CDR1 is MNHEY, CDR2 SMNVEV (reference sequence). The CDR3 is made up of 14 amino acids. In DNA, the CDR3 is TGTGCCAGCAGTTTGGACGGACCCACAGATACGCAGTATTTT. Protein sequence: CASSLDGPTDTQYF.

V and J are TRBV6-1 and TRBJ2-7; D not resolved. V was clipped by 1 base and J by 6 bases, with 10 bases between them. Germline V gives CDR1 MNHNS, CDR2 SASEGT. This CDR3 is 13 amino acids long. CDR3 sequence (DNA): TGTGCCAGCAGTGAAGTCCCCCCATCCGAGCAGTACTTC. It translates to CASSEVPPSEQYF.

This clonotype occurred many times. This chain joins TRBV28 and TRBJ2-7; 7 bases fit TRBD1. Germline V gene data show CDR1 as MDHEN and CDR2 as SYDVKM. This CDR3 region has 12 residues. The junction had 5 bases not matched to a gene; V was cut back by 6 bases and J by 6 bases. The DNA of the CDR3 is TGTGCCAGCAGCTGGGCAGGGGGCGAGCAGTACTTC. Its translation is CASSWAGGEQYF.

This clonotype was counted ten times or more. The CDR3 sequence is CASSLKGTGGNEQFF. CDR3 bases: TGTGCCAGCAGCTTAAAGGGGACAGGGGGCAATGAGCAGTTCTTC. The V gene is TRBV7-9, the J gene TRBJ2-1; TRBD1 agrees at 11 bases. Germline V gives CDR1 SEHNR, CDR2 FQNEAQ (reference sequence). V dropped 2 bases and J dropped 6; count of bases not matched to a gene: 3. CDR3 length equals 15 residues.

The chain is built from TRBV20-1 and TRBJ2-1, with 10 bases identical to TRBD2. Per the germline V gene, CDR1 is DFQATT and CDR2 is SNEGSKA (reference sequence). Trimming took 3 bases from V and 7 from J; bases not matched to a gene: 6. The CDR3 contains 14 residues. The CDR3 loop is CSASPSGSFNEQFF. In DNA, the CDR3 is TGCAGTGCTAGTCCTAGCGGGAGCTTTAATGAGCAGTTCTTC.

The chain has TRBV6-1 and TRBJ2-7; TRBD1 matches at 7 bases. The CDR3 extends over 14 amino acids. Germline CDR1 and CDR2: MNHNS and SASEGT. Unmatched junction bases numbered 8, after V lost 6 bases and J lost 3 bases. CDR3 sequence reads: CASRRQGYGYEQYF. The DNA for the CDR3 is TGTGCCAGCAGGCGACAGGGTTACGGCTACGAGCAGTACTTC.

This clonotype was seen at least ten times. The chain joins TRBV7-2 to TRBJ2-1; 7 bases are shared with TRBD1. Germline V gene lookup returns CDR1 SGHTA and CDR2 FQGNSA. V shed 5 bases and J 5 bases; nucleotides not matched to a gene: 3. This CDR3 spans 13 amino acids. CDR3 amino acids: CASSRTGDNEQFF. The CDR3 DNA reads TGTGCCAGCAGCCGCACAGGGGACAATGAGCAGTTCTTC. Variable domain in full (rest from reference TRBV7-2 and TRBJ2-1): GAGVSQSPSNKVTEKGKDVELRCDPISGHTALYWYRQSLGQGLEFLIYFQGNSAPDKSGLPSDRFSAERTGGSVSTLTIQRTQQEDSAVYLCASSRTGDNEQFFGPGTRLTVL.

CDR3 sequence (DNA): TGTGCCAGCAGCTTAGGGACTAGCGGGATGGAGACCCAGTACTTC. Amino acid sequence: CASSLGTSGMETQYF. V and J are TRBV7-3 and TRBJ2-5, with 13 positions matching TRBD2. Losses at the gene ends were 2 bases for V and 5 bases for J; bases not matched to a gene: 2. The CDR3 runs 15 residues. CDR1 and CDR2 from the germline V gene are SGHTA and FQGTGA.

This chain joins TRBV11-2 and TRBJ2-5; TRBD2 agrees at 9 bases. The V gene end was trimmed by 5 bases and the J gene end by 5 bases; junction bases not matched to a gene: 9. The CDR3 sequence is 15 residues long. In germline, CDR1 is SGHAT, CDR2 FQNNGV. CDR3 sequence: CASSDAGGPGETQYF. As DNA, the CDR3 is TGTGCCAGCAGCGATGCGGGAGGGCCCGGGGAGACCCAGTACTTC.

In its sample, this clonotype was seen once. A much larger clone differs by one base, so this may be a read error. The CDR3 sequence: CASSPRLPAGSYNEQFF. DNA for the CDR3: TGTGCCAGCAGCCCGCGACTCCCAGCGGGCTCCTACAATGAGCAGTTCTTC. J is TRBJ2-1 and V is TRBV3-1, with a possible D match to TRBD2 (6 bases). The CDR3 has 17 residues. V lost 4 bases to trimming and J lost 0 bases, with 16 bases between them. Germline loops: CDR1 LGHDT, CDR2 YNNKEL (reference sequence).

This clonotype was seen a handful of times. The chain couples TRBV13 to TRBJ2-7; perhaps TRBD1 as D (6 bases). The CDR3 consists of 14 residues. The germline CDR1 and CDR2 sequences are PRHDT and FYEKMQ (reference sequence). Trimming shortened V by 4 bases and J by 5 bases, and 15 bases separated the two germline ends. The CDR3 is CASSSRQDADEQYF. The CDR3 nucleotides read TGTGCCAGCAGCTCCCGACAGGACGCAGACGAGCAGTACTTC.

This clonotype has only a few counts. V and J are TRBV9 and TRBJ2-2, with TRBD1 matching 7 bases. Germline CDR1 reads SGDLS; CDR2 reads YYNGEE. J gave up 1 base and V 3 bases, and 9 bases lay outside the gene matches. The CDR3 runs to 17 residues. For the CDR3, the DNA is TGTGCCAGCAGCGCCCCCGGGACAGATATGAACACCGGGGAGCTGTTTTTT. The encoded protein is CASSAPGTDMNTGELFF.

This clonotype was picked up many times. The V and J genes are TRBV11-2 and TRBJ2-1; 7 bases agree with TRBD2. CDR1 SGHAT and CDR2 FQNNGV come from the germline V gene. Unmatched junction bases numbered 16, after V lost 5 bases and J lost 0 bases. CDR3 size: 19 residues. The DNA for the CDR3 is TGTGCCAGCAGCCCCAGAAGGACTAGAACAGTAAGCTCCTACAATGAGCAGTTCTTC. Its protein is CASSPRRTRTVSSYNEQFF.

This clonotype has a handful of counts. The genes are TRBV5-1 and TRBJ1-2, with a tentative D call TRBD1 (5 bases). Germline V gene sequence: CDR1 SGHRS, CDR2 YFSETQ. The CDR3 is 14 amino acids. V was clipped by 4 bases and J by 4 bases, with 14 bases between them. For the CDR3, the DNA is TGCGCCAGCAGCCTAGGGGACGGAACCTATGGCTACACCTTC. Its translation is CASSLGDGTYGYTF.

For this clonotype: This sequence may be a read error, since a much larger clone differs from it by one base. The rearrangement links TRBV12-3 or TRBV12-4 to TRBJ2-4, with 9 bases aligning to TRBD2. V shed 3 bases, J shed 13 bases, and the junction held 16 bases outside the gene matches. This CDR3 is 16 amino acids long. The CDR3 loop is CASSLLSGRSYNEQYF. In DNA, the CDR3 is TGTGCCAGCAGTTTGCTCAGCGGGAGGTCCTACAATGAGCAGTACTTC.

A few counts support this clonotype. CDR3 protein: CASSPSHSGSWDEQFF. CDR3 DNA: TGCGCCAGCAGCCCATCTCACAGCGGGAGTTGGGATGAGCAGTTCTTC. The chain combines TRBV5-1 with TRBJ2-1, with 8 bases that match TRBD2. Germline V gene sequence: CDR1 SGHRS, CDR2 YFSETQ. V gave up 4 bases and J gave up 8 bases; unmatched junction bases: 14. The CDR3 has 16 amino acids.

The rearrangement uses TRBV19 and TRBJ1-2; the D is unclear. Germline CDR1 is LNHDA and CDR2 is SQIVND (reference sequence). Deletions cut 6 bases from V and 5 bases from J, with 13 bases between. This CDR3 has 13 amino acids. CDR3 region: CASSPTENYGYTF. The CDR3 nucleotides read TGTGCCAGTAGCCCGACTGAGAATTATGGCTACACCTTC.

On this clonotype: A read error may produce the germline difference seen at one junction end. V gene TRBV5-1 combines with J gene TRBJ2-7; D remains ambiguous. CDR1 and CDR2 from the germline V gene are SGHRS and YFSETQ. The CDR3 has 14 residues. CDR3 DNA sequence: TGCGCCAGCAGCTTGGTGAAGGGTTCCTACGAGCGGTACTTC. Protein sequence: CASSLVKGSYERYF.

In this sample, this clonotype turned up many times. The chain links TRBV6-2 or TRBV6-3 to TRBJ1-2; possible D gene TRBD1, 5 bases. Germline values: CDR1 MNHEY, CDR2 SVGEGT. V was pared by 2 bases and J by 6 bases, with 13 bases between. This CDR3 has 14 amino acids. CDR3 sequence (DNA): TGTGCCAGCAGTTACCGTTTCTCGGGGGATGGCTACACCTTC. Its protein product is CASSYRFSGDGYTF.

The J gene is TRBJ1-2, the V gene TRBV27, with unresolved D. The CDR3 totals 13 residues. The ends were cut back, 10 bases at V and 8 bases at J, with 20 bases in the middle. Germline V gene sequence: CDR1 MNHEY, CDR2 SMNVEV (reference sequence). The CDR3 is CATYSGVSRGYTF. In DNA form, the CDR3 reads TGTGCCACTTATTCCGGAGTCTCTCGCGGCTACACCTTC.

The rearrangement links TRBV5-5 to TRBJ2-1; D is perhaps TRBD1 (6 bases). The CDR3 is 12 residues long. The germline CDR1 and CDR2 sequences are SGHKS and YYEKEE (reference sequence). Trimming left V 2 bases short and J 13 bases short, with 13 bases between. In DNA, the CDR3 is TGTGCCAGCAGCTTAGGGGGACACACCCAGTTCTTC. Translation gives CASSLGGHTQFF.

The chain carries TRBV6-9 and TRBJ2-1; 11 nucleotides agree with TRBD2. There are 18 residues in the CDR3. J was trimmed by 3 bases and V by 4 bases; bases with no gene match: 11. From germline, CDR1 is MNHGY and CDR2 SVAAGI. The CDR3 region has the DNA TGTGCCAGCAGTTTAGCGGGAGGGACACCACGCCACTACAATGAGCAGTTCTTC. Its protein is CASSLAGGTPRHYNEQFF.

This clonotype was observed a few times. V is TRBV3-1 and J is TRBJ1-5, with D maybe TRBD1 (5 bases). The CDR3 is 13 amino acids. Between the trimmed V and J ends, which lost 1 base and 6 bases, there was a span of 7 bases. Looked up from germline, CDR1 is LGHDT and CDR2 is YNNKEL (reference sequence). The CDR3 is CASSQAGVQPQHF. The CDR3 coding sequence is TGTGCCAGCAGCCAAGCGGGGGTTCAGCCCCAGCATTTT.

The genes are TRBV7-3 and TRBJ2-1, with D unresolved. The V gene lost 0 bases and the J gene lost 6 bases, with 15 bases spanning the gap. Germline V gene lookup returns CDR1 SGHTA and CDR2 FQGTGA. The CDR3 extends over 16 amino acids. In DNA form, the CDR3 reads TGTGCCAGCAGCTTAACCGCCCGGCTCAACGGCAATGAGCAGTTCTTC. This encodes CASSLTARLNGNEQFF. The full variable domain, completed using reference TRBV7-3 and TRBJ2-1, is GAGVSQTPSNKVTEKGKYVELRCDPISGHTALYWYRQSLGQGPEFLIYFQGTGAADDSGLPNDRFFAVRPEGSVSTLKIQRTERGDSAVYLCASSLTARLNGNEQFFGPGTRLTVL.

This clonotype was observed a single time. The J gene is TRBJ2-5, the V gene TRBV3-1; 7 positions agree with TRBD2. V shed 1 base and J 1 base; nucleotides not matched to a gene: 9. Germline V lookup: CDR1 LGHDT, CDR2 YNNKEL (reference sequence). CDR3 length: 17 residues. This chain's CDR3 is CASSQAPRLASQETQYF. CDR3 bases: TGTGCCAGCAGCCAAGCCCCCCGACTAGCCTCCCAAGAGACCCAGTACTTC.